The 12 T cell receptor beta chains below were found in one sample sequenced in a study of T cells in Graves' hyperthyroidism and ophthalmopathy. The investigators amplified TCR beta CDR3 regions from RNA transcripts. During a first-round RT-PCR of the TCR CDR3, the HTBI primer set was used. TCRdb called the multiplex PCR reads again in MiXCR, with one record for every CDR3 protein. The sample has about 500,000 distinct CDR3 sequences, roughly 15% seen once. Source material: blood. These receptors came from a woman between 18 and 29 years old with Graves' ophthalmopathy.

Many counts were recorded for this clonotype. The chain uses TRBV7-9 and TRBJ2-3; TRBD1 agrees at 10 bases. The trim removed 5 bases at V and 3 bases at J, leaving 8 bases unmatched. The CDR3 spans 16 residues. CDR1 is SEHNR and CDR2 is FQNEAQ in the germline V gene (reference sequence). The CDR3 nucleotides are TGTGCCAGCAGCAATGGGGGACAGGGGAAGACAGATACGCAGTATTTT. Its protein is CASSNGGQGKTDTQYF.

The genes are TRBV18 and TRBJ1-3; no clear D gene. V lost 3 bases, J lost 4 bases, and 10 bases lay in between. The CDR3 runs to 14 residues. Germline loops: CDR1 KGHSH, CDR2 LQKENI. CDR3: CASSPQAAGNTIYF. CDR3 coding DNA: TGTGCCAGCTCACCCCAGGCGGCGGGAAACACCATATATTTT.

This clonotype was counted many times. V gene TRBV28 combines with J gene TRBJ2-5; D is ambiguous. This CDR3 is built from 14 residues. Per the germline V gene, CDR1 is MDHEN and CDR2 is SYDVKM. V gave up 5 bases and J gave up 3 bases, with 13 bases separating them. The CDR3 here is CASSNAHAKETQYF. CDR3 coding DNA: TGTGCCAGCAGTAACGCCCACGCAAAAGAGACCCAGTACTTC. The entire variable domain, with the rest obtained from reference TRBV28 and TRBJ2-5, is as follows: DVKVTQSSRYLVKRTGEKVFLECVQDMDHENMFWYRQDPGLGLRLIYFSYDVKMKEKGDIPEGYSVSREKKERFSLILESASTNQTSMYLCASSNAHAKETQYFGPGTRLLVL.

The table lists this clonotype with many counts. In DNA, the CDR3 is TGTGCCTGGGAACAGGGGACAGGGAAAGCTTTCTTT. Protein product: CAWEQGTGKAFF. The rearrangement joins TRBV30 to TRBJ1-1; TRBD1 aligns across 9 bases. CDR3 size: 12 residues. CDR1 and CDR2 from the germline V gene are GTSNPN and SVGIG (reference sequence). V lost 5 bases to trimming and J lost 9 bases; unmatched junction nucleotides: 7.

This clonotype came up once. This may be a read error: a much more frequent sequence differs by one nucleotide. The rearrangement joins TRBV28 to TRBJ1-2, with a tentative D call TRBD1 (5 bases). The CDR3 totals 14 residues. The V gene's germline CDR1 is MDHEN and CDR2 SYDVKM. CDR3 in DNA: TGTGCCAGCAGTTTACAGGGTAGTCCCTATGGCTACGCCTTC. This codes for CASSLQGSPYGYAF.

CDR3 sequence reads: CASSIPGQGGNEQFF. The CDR3 coding sequence is TGTGCCAGTAGTATCCCGGGACAGGGAGGCAATGAGCAGTTCTTC. The chain uses TRBV19 and TRBJ2-1; 9 nucleotides line up with TRBD1. The CDR3 extends over 15 amino acids. J gave up 6 bases and V 3 bases, and 6 bases lay outside the gene matches. The germline gives CDR1 LNHDA, CDR2 SQIVND (reference sequence).

The V gene is TRBV3-1, the J gene TRBJ2-2; D not certain. Trimming left V 0 bases short and J 5 bases short, with 13 bases between. The CDR3 is 16 amino acids. Germline V gives CDR1 LGHDT, CDR2 YNNKEL (reference sequence). CDR3 in DNA: TGTGCCAGCAGCCAAGATTGGAATCCAGTAACCGGGGAGCTGTTTTTT. Translating it yields CASSQDWNPVTGELFF.

This clonotype occurred many times. The rearrangement uses TRBV7-2 and TRBJ2-7; D remains ambiguous. The CDR3 consists of 14 residues. V dropped 5 bases and J dropped 6 bases, with 17 bases sitting between them. Germline lookup yields CDR1 SGHTA and CDR2 FQGNSA. CDR3 in amino acids: CASSPRVGTSEQYF. The CDR3 nucleotides read TGTGCCAGCAGCCCCCGAGTAGGTACCTCCGAGCAGTACTTC. The full variable domain, its missing parts supplied by reference TRBV7-2 and TRBJ2-7, is GAGVSQSPSNKVTEKGKDVELRCDPISGHTALYWYRQSLGQGLEFLIYFQGNSAPDKSGLPSDRFSAERTGGSVSTLTIQRTQQEDSAVYLCASSPRVGTSEQYFGPGTRLTVT.

This clonotype has ten or more counts. The V and J genes are TRBV3-1 and TRBJ1-1; D perhaps matches TRBD1 (6 bases). Germline V gene data show CDR1 as LGHDT and CDR2 as YNNKEL (reference sequence). The CDR3 consists of 15 residues. Between the trimmed V and J ends, which lost 5 bases and 0 bases, there was a span of 13 bases. CDR3 in DNA: TGTGCCAGCAGCAAGACAGGAAACATGAACACTGAAGCTTTCTTT. Translation: CASSKTGNMNTEAFF.

This clonotype was observed a few times. The chain has TRBV5-1 and TRBJ2-1, with D perhaps matching TRBD1 (5 bases). V dropped 3 bases and J dropped 6 bases, with 16 bases sitting between them. CDR3 length: 15 amino acids. The V gene's germline CDR1 is SGHRS and CDR2 YFSETQ. For the CDR3, the DNA is TGCGCCAGCAGCTCAGGGATTAACCAGGGCAATGAGCAGTTCTTC. Amino acids: CASSSGINQGNEQFF.

This clonotype was observed many times. The V gene is TRBV6-2 or TRBV6-3, the J gene TRBJ2-7, with D tentatively TRBD2 (5 bases). This CDR3 is built from 12 residues. V was trimmed by 6 bases and J by 6 bases, leaving 12 bases between them. Per germline, CDR1 MNHEY and CDR2 SVGEGT. CDR3 in DNA: TGTGCCAGCAGCCCCGGACTCCTCGAGCAGTACTTC. This encodes CASSPGLLEQYF.

This clonotype was counted ten times or more. The chain has TRBV6-1 and TRBJ2-3; 16 bases map to TRBD2. This CDR3 region has 17 residues. V dropped 8 bases and J dropped 4; count of bases not matched to a gene: 9. From germline, CDR1 is MNHNS and CDR2 SASEGT. The CDR3 bases are TGTGCCAGCTCTCCGGGACTAGCGGGGGGGGATCCAGATACGCAGTATTTT. Amino acids: CASSPGLAGGDPDTQYF.